Listed here are 9 T cell receptor beta chains from one sample, sequenced in a study of shared clonotypes between healthy human individuals. The repertoire was sequenced with immunoSEQ multiplex PCR; TCRdb's copy has only in-frame clones and lacks some. The table records roughly 2.4 million clones, nearly 97% of them present only once. Sequenced sample: naive CD4+ T cells sorted from blood. The sample's subset: CD45RA+ positively selected. All receptors derive from a man between 18 and 29 years old in good health.

This clone was recorded only once. The gene calls are TRBV5-8 and TRBJ2-3; 12 bases align to TRBD2. The V gene end was trimmed by 4 bases and the J gene end by 3 bases; junction bases not matched to a gene: 3. The CDR3 has 15 amino acids. CDR1 is SGHTS, CDR2 YDEGEE, per germline. DNA of the CDR3: TGTGCCAGCAGCCCGACTAGCGGGAGTACAGATACGCAGTATTTT. Encoded protein: CASSPTSGSTDTQYF.

DNA for the CDR3: TGTGCCAGCTCACCAGGGGACCGAACCTACGAGCAGTACTTC. It translates to CASSPGDRTYEQYF. The chain employs TRBV18 and TRBJ2-7; D possibly matches TRBD1 or TRBD2 (5 bases each). The CDR3 sequence is 14 residues long. V lost 2 bases and J 2 bases, leaving 10 bases between the germline ends. The germline V gene has CDR1 KGHSH and CDR2 LQKENI.

The chain has TRBV11-3 and TRBJ2-1, with a tentative D call TRBD2 (7 bases). CDR1 is SGHNT, CDR2 YENEEA, per germline. V was cut by 0 bases and J by 4 bases, with 10 bases left in between. The CDR3 runs to 15 residues. DNA of the CDR3: TGTGCCAGCAGCTTAGATGGGGGGGCTTACAATGAGCAGTTCTTC. It is translated as CASSLDGGAYNEQFF.

The J gene is TRBJ2-5, the V gene TRBV27; D is tentatively TRBD1 or TRBD2 (5 bases each). CDR3 length: 14 residues. Germline loops: CDR1 MNHEY, CDR2 SMNVEV (reference sequence). Trimming left V 8 bases short and J 2 bases short, with 15 bases between. CDR3 protein: CASGNWDGQETQYF. CDR3 sequence (DNA): TGTGCCAGCGGAAATTGGGACGGTCAAGAGACCCAGTACTTC.

This clone was detected only once. The chain combines TRBV5-1 with TRBJ1-4; D not resolved. Germline V lookup: CDR1 SGHRS, CDR2 YFSETQ. V was clipped by 6 bases and J by 3 bases, with 12 bases between them. This CDR3 spans 14 amino acids. The CDR3 DNA follows: TGCGCCAGCACCTCGGGAGGCTCTAATGAAAAACTGTTTTTT. This sequence encodes CASTSGGSNEKLFF.

As regards this clone: This same CDR3 is encoded by further DNA sequences in the sample. This chain joins TRBV28 and TRBJ1-2; 7 positions agree with TRBD1. CDR1 is MDHEN, CDR2 SYDVKM, per germline. The V and J ends lost 6 bases and 8 bases, in that order; junction bases with no gene match: 9. This CDR3 has 13 residues. CDR3 sequence: CASRPGTVYGYTF. The CDR3 coding sequence is TGTGCCAGCAGACCCGGGACAGTCTACGGCTACACCTTC.

Concerning this clone itself: One junction end disagrees with the germline gene, perhaps due to a read error. The chain links TRBV10-1 to TRBJ2-5; tentative D call: TRBD1 (6 bases). The V gene's germline CDR1 is WNHNN and CDR2 SYGVQD (reference sequence). The CDR3 spans 12 residues. The CDR3 DNA follows: TGTCTCACCGGGACAAACCAAGAGACCCAGTACTTC. This sequence encodes CLTGTNQETQYF.

V gene TRBV7-9 combines with J gene TRBJ2-3, with TRBD1 matching over 10 bases. Germline loops: CDR1 SEHNR, CDR2 FQNEAQ (reference sequence). Trimming took 2 bases from V and 3 from J; bases not matched to a gene: 5. The CDR3 spans 16 residues. CDR3 protein: CASSLNRDRGTDTQYF. CDR3 nucleotides: TGTGCCAGCAGCTTAAACCGGGACAGGGGTACAGATACGCAGTATTTT.

With respect to this clone: Germline is not matched at one junction end, which may reflect a read error. This rearrangement joins TRBV7-7 to TRBJ2-7; 11 bases fit TRBD1. CDR1 and CDR2 from the germline V gene are SSHAT and FNYEAQ (reference sequence). The CDR3 has 14 residues. CDR3: CASSPRTGGSEQYF. In DNA, the CDR3 is TGTGCTAGCAGCCCCAGGACAGGGGGCAGCGAGCAGTACTTC.